This entry describes one TCR beta chain. Trimming shortened V by 5 bases and J by 0 bases, and 13 bases separated the two germline ends. Germline CDR1 and CDR2: MNHEY and SVGAGI. The CDR3 has 15 amino acids. The sample is drawn from a study of blood T cell repertoires in COVID-19. Only in-frame clones appear in the TCRdb table, and some are missing; sequencing was by immunoSEQ multiplex PCR. In the table there are about 400,000 clones, roughly 87% of which are singletons. Source material: PBMCs or T cells enriched from blood (not recorded which). This chain links TRBV6-5 with TRBJ1-2; weak D call: TRBD1 (5 bases). The source of this sequence is a woman aged 40 to 50 with acute COVID-19. As DNA, the CDR3 is TGTGCCAGCAGTATGGGGGGATCAGCTAACTATGGCTACACCTTC. Its protein product is CASSMGGSANYGYTF.